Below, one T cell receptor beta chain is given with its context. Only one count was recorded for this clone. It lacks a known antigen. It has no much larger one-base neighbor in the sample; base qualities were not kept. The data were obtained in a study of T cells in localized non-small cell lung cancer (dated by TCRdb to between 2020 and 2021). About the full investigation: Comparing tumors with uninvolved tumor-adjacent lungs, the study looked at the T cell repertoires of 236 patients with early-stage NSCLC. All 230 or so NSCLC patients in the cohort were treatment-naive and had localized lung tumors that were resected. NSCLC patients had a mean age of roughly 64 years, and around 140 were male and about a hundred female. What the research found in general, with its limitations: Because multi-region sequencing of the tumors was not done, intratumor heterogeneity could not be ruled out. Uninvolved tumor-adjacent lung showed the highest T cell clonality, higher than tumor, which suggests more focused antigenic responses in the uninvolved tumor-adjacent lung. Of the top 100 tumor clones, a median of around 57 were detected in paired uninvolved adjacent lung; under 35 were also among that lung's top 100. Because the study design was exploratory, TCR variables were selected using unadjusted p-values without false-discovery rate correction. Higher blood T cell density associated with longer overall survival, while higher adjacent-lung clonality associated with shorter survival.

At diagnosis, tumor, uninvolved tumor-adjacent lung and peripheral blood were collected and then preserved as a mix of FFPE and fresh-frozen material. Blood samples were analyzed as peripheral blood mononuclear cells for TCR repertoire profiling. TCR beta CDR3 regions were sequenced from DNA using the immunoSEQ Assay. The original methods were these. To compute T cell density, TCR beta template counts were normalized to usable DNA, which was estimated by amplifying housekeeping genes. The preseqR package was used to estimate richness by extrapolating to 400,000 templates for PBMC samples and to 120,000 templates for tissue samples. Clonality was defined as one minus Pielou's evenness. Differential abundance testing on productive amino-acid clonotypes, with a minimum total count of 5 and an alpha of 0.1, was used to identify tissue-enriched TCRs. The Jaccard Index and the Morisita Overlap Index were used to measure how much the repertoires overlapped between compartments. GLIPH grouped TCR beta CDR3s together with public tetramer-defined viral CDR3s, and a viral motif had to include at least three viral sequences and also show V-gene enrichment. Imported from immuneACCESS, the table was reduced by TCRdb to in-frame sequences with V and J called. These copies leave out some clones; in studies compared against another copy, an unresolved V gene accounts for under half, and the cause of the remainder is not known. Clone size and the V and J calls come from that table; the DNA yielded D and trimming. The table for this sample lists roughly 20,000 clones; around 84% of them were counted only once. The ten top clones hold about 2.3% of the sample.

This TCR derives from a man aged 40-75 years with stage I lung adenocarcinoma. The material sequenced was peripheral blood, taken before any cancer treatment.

CDR3 protein: CASSESSGTYNEQFF. The DNA sequence is given as TGTGCCAGCAGTGAGAGTAGCGGGACTTACAATGAGCAGTTCTTC. The receptor chain draws on TRBV2 and TRBJ2-1; TRBD2 agrees with 8 junctional bases. From the germline V gene, CDR1 is SNHLY and CDR2 is FYNNEI. Inclusive of the bounding cysteine and phenylalanine, the CDR3 is 15 residues long. Solely the CDR3 DNA is kept, with 45 bases framed from the first base. V is trimmed back by 3 bases and J by 4 bases, and the junction contains 5 bases that no gene match accounts for.